Following are 18 T cell receptor beta chains from one sample sequenced in a study of CD8 T cells in Susac syndrome (dated by TCRdb to about 2019). Preparation of the library involved the immunoSEQ multiplex PCR assay. RNA was extracted using the RNeasy kit, and roughly 0.5 to 1 ug of the RNA was reverse transcribed with random hexamers. TCRdb cleaned the public reads at Q25 with fastp, built clones with MiXCR and kept in-frame beta chains. Rows with one shared CDR3 protein collapse into an entry with the most common genes and DNA. Within this sample are approximately 120,000 distinct CDR3 sequences, with more than 90% of them counted one time only. The ten largest account for 0.21% of the sample. What was sequenced was CD8+ T cells from PBMCs. Source of these receptors: a human donor with Susac syndrome.

This clonotype occurred a few times. The chain carries TRBV4-1 and TRBJ1-1, with D unresolved. The CDR3 length is 15 residues. Trimming removed 0 bases from V and 3 bases from J, with 11 bases in between. CDR1 and CDR2 (germline): MGHRA, YSYEKL. Here the CDR3 reads CASSQDRWGDTEAFF. CDR3 nucleotide sequence: TGCGCCAGCAGCCAAGATAGATGGGGAGACACTGAAGCTTTCTTT.

The chain uses TRBV5-1 and TRBJ2-3; 11 bases map to TRBD2. CDR3 length: 17 residues. With 4 bases clipped from V and 0 bases from J, the junction kept 7 bases outside the gene matches. From germline, CDR1 is SGHRS and CDR2 YFSETQ. In DNA, the CDR3 is TGCGCCAGCAGCCCTGGGACTAGCGGACCTAGCACAGATACGCAGTATTTT. Translation: CASSPGTSGPSTDTQYF.

This clonotype has only one observation. The V gene is TRBV24-1, the J gene TRBJ2-2; D call uncertain. CDR3 size: 13 residues. Trimming took 7 bases from V and 3 from J, leaving 8 bases between them. CDR1 is KGHDR and CDR2 is SFDVKD in the germline V gene. In DNA form, the CDR3 reads TGTGCCACCAGCGCAGCCTACACCGGGGAGCTGTTTTTT. Translation: CATSAAYTGELFF.

This clonotype was picked up one time. The chain has TRBV20-1 and TRBJ2-1; 7 bases are shared with TRBD2. The CDR3 consists of 12 residues. V trimming: 6 bases; J trimming: 4 bases; junction bases outside the gene matches: 3. Germline V gene lookup returns CDR1 DFQATT and CDR2 SNEGSKA (reference sequence). CDR3 sequence: CSAGLEYNEQFF. CDR3 sequence (DNA): TGCAGTGCAGGACTAGAGTACAATGAGCAGTTCTTC.

The rearrangement links TRBV9 to TRBJ2-3; 13 nucleotides agree with TRBD2. The CDR3 is 18 amino acids. V lost 3 bases to trimming and J lost 5 bases; unmatched junction nucleotides: 12. CDR1 and CDR2 from the germline V gene are SGDLS and YYNGEE. The CDR3 DNA sequence: TGTGCCAGCAGCGACCATTCAGGACTAGCGGGAGATGGAGATACGCAGTATTTT. Translation: CASSDHSGLAGDGDTQYF.

This clonotype was recorded only once. The V call is TRBV14, the J call TRBJ2-2; D gene ambiguous. Trimming cost V 2 bases and J 4 bases, with 8 bases left between them. Germline CDR1 reads SGHDN; CDR2 reads FVKESK. The CDR3 has 14 residues. The CDR3 spells CASSQSFSTGELFF. In DNA form, the CDR3 reads TGTGCCAGCAGCCAATCGTTTTCCACCGGGGAGCTGTTTTTT.

This sequence joins TRBV19 and TRBJ1-1; D gene uncertain. Germline V gives CDR1 LNHDA, CDR2 SQIVND (reference sequence). The CDR3 runs 12 residues. Between the trimmed V and J ends, which lost 9 bases and 2 bases, there was a span of 10 bases. CDR3 sequence (DNA): TGTGCCAGCAGACCCGGCAACACTGAAGCTTTCTTT. It codes for CASRPGNTEAFF.

The chain joins TRBV20-1 to TRBJ2-1; tentatively, D is TRBD1 or TRBD2 (5 bases each). Trimming took off 0 bases at V and 4 bases at J, with 16 bases between the two ends. CDR1 DFQATT and CDR2 SNEGSKA come from the germline V gene (reference sequence). The CDR3 is 16 amino acids. CDR3: CSARDLGGPGYNEQFF. The CDR3 nucleotides are TGCAGTGCTAGAGATCTTGGGGGTCCGGGGTACAATGAGCAGTTCTTC.

The chain employs TRBV4-1 and TRBJ2-5, with 7 bases lining up with TRBD2. With V trimmed by 4 bases and J by 4 bases, 9 bases remained unmatched. Germline CDR1 MGHRA, CDR2 YSYEKL. The CDR3 runs 15 residues. The CDR3 here is CASSPQGERGETQYF. Here the CDR3 DNA reads TGCGCCAGCAGCCCGCAAGGGGAGCGGGGAGAGACCCAGTACTTC.

This clonotype came up a few times. This chain joins TRBV20-1 and TRBJ1-1, with D perhaps matching TRBD1 (5 bases). The V gene lost 3 bases and the J gene lost 3 bases, with 8 bases spanning the gap. The CDR3 is 12 amino acids. CDR1 and CDR2 from the germline V gene are DFQATT and SNEGSKA (reference sequence). CDR3 nucleotide sequence: TGCAGTGCTAGGGTGGGGGACACTGAAGCTTTCTTT. Protein product: CSARVGDTEAFF.

The chain couples TRBV6-2 or TRBV6-3 to TRBJ2-1, with D tentatively TRBD1 or TRBD2 (7 bases each). Germline CDR1 MNHEY, CDR2 SVGEGT. Between the trimmed V and J ends, which lost 7 bases and 9 bases, there was a span of 13 bases. The CDR3 extends over 12 amino acids. The chain's CDR3 is CASTQGGGEQFF. DNA for the CDR3: TGTGCCAGCACCCAGGGGGGGGGTGAGCAGTTCTTC.

This clonotype was counted a few times. The CDR3: CASSLGQGGNQPQHF. The CDR3 coding sequence is TGTGCCAGCAGCTTGGGACAGGGGGGCAATCAGCCCCAGCATTTT. The V gene is TRBV5-5, the J gene TRBJ1-5; 9 bases match TRBD1. This CDR3 comprises 15 residues. Germline loops: CDR1 SGHKS, CDR2 YYEKEE (reference sequence). V dropped 0 bases and J dropped 2; count of bases not matched to a gene: 0.

The chain recombines TRBV19 with TRBJ1-1, with D possibly being TRBD1 (5 bases). Germline assignment: CDR1 LNHDA and CDR2 SQIVND (reference sequence). The CDR3 is made up of 15 amino acids. V was trimmed by 2 bases and J by 3 bases, leaving 13 bases between them. CDR3 in amino acids: CASSIPRAGYTEAFF. Here the CDR3 DNA reads TGTGCCAGTAGTATACCCAGGGCGGGATACACTGAAGCTTTCTTT.

Points on this clonotype: The junction does not match germline at one end; this may be a read error. V usage is TRBV7-7 and J usage is TRBJ2-5; D may correspond to TRBD1 or TRBD2 (5 bases each). Germline V gives CDR1 SSHAT, CDR2 FNYEAQ (reference sequence). The CDR3 has 15 residues. The CDR3 protein is CASSSFGGKWETQYF. Here the CDR3 DNA reads TGTGCTAGCAGCTCTTTTGGGGGAAAGTGGGAGACCCAGTACTTC.

The chain has TRBV9 and TRBJ2-1; D not resolved. Trimming left V 3 bases short and J 1 base short, with 5 bases between. The CDR3 is 13 residues long. Germline CDR1 and CDR2: SGDLS and YYNGEE. CDR3: CASSAQSYNEQFF. The CDR3, as DNA: TGTGCCAGCAGCGCCCAATCCTACAATGAGCAGTTCTTC.

The V and J genes are TRBV7-9 and TRBJ2-1; the D gene is possibly TRBD2 (6 bases). Trimming cost V 3 bases and J 3 bases, with 9 bases left between them. Germline loops: CDR1 SEHNR, CDR2 FQNEAQ (reference sequence). The CDR3 runs 14 residues. The CDR3 loop is CASSLRDVYNEQFF. CDR3 in DNA: TGTGCCAGCAGCTTGCGGGACGTCTACAATGAGCAGTTCTTC. The full variable domain, its missing parts supplied by reference TRBV7-9 and TRBJ2-1, is DTGVSQNPRHKITKRGQNVTFRCDPISEHNRLYWYRQTLGQGPEFLTYFQNEAQLEKSRLLSDRFSAERPKGSFSTLEIQRTEQGDSAMYLCASSLRDVYNEQFFGPGTRLTVL.

The chain recombines TRBV6-5 with TRBJ2-1, with D tentatively TRBD1 or TRBD2 (6 bases each). CDR1 is MNHEY and CDR2 is SVGAGI in the germline V gene. The CDR3 is 11 residues long. In DNA, the CDR3 is TGTCCAAAAAGAGGGGGGCACGAGCAGTTCTTC. Translation: CPKRGGHEQFF.

The chain couples TRBV12-3 or TRBV12-4 to TRBJ2-1; the D gene is possibly TRBD2 (5 bases). The length of the CDR3 is 15 residues. V shed 1 base and J shed 2 bases, with 9 bases lying between them. The CDR3 reads CASSLEAGPYNEQFF. CDR3 in DNA: TGTGCCAGCAGTTTAGAGGCGGGCCCCTACAATGAGCAGTTCTTC.